Listed here is a single T cell receptor (beta chain). Its antigen is unknown. This sample was taken from a study of T-cell memory formation after mild COVID-19. Constant-segment primers and 5'RACE yielded cDNA libraries for TCR alpha and TCR beta, each carrying sample barcodes and UMIs. TCRdb re-analysed the 5' RACE reads in MiXCR, keeping a single row per CDR3 protein. The repertoire consists of a few hundred thousand distinct CDR3 sequences, with around 16% occurring once and the leading ten covering 22%. General study findings and limits: Among clones contracting day 15 to 85, CD4/CD8 was balanced, whereas later expanders leaned CD4+. A subset of responding clones appeared in pre-infection memory, suggesting cross-reactive memory joined.

This CDR3 spans 13 amino acids. Germline trimming cut 5 bases from V and 10 bases from J; bases unmatched to any gene: 7. Germline V gene data show CDR1 as SNHLY and CDR2 as FYNNEI. The V gene is TRBV2, the J gene TRBJ2-1, with 8 bases fitting TRBD2. The sequence was collected from a man between 18 and 35 years old who had mild COVID-19 (a few samples of this study predate the infection). Cell type and time point are not known. Material: PBMCs or a T cell subset sorted from them (not recorded which). Here the CDR3 reads CASSRLAKREQFF. The DNA of the CDR3 is TGTGCCAGCAGTCGACTAGCGAAACGCGAGCAGTTCTTC.